This T cell receptor (beta chain) was identified during a study of cytomegalovirus exposure and HLA in healthy donors. Study outcomes and limitations: An analysis that came later showed most CMV-associated TCR beta chains appearing HLA-restricted. TCR beta V- and J-gene trimming, according to a later analysis, was linked to a missense DCLRE1C variant. Exclusion as indistinguishable affected some V segments, including TRBV6-2 and TRBV6-3.

As concerns this clone: The antigen remains undetermined.

In germline, CDR1 is SEHNR, CDR2 FQNEAQ (reference sequence). The CDR3 extends over 14 amino acids. Trimming took 7 bases from V and 0 from J, leaving 10 bases between them. This PCR relied on a set of 60 Vbeta primers and 13 Jbeta primers. TCRdb's copy holds only in-frame clones and misses some; the assay was immunoSEQ multiplex PCR. The profile shows around 150,000 clones, around 86% of them singletons. The chain uses TRBV7-9 and TRBJ2-1; a weak D match, TRBD2 (6 bases). Sequences were obtained from PBMCs. The receptor's source is a man aged 50-59 years in good health and CMV-seropositive. CDR3 nucleotide sequence: TGTGCCAGCACCTTGACTAGCTCCTACAATGAGCAGTTCTTC. This codes for CASTLTSSYNEQFF.